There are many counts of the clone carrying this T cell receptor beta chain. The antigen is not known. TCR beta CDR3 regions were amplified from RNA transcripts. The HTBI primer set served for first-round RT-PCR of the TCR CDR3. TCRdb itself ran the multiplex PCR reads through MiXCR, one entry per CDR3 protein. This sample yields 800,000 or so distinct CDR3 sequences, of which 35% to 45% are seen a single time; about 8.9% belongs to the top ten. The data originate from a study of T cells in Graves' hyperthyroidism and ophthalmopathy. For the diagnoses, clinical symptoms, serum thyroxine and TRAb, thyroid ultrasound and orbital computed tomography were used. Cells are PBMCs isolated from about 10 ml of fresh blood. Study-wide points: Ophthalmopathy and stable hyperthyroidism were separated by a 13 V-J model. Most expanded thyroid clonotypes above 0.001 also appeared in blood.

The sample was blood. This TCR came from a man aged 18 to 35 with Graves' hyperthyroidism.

The CDR3 DNA reads TGTGCCAGCAGCGTAGCGGGTTACACTGAAGCTTTCTTT. Translating it yields CASSVAGYTEAFF. The chain joins TRBV9 to TRBJ1-1; D is ambiguous. Per the germline V gene, CDR1 is SGDLS and CDR2 is YYNGEE. V was cut by 0 bases and J by 3 bases, with 6 bases left in between. CDR3 size: 13 residues. Looking up the rest from reference TRBV9 and TRBJ1-1 gives the full variable domain: DSGVTQTPKHLITATGQRVTLRCSPRSGDLSVYWYQQSLDQGLQFLIQYYNGEERAKGNILERFSAQQFPDLHSELNLSSLELGDSALYFCASSVAGYTEAFFGQGTRLTVV.